Many counts were recorded for the clone carrying this T cell receptor beta chain. Its antigen remains unknown. The data derive from a study of early T cells in non-severe SARS-CoV-2 infection. Study at large: Chains were not paired, and sequencing was done on bulk RNA from unsorted whole blood.

Individual cDNA molecules each received unique molecular identifiers attached to them. TCRdb re-called the 5' RACE reads with MiXCR, one entry per CDR3 protein. The data hold 80,000 to 95,000 distinct CDR3 sequences, with 11% to 15% observed a single time. Regarding the study as a whole: VDJdb-based matching was biased toward anti-spike CD8 responses and missed private and CD4 specificities.

V was clipped by 0 bases and J by 4 bases, with 7 bases between them. The CDR3 totals 14 residues. The germline V gene has CDR1 SGHRS and CDR2 YFSETQ. The sample comprised whole blood. The gene calls are TRBV5-1 and TRBJ1-4; D gene unclear. The source of this sequence is an adult who was a healthcare worker with PCR-confirmed SARS-CoV-2 infection or an uninfected control (not recorded which). CDR3 region: CASSLGRSNEKLFF. The CDR3 DNA is TGCGCCAGCAGCTTGGGTCGGAGTAATGAAAAACTGTTTTTT.